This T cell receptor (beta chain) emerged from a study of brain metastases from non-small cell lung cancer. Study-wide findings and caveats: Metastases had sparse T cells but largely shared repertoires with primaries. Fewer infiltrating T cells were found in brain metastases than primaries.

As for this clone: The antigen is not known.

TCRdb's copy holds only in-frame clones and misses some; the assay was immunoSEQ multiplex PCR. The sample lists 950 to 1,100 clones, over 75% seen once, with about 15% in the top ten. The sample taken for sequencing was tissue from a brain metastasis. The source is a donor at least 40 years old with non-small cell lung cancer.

The CDR3 here is CASSYQGGTEAFF. CDR3 DNA sequence: TGTGCCAGCAGTTACCAGGGAGGGACTGAAGCTTTCTTT. The chain recombines TRBV6-5 with TRBJ1-1; a weak D match, TRBD1 (5 bases). Trimming took 2 bases from V and 5 from J, leaving 9 bases between them. This CDR3 contains 13 residues. Germline CDR1 and CDR2: MNHEY and SVGAGI.